The subject of this entry is one T cell receptor (beta chain). This clonotype showed up many times. There is no known antigen for this receptor. Per-nucleotide qualities are absent, and no much larger clonotype sits a single base away. TCRdb shows the sequencer as Illumina HiSeq 1500. TCRdb reanalyzed the raw reads on its own, using fastp at Q25 for trimming and MiXCR for clone calling, and kept in-frame beta chains. Rows matching on CDR3 protein sequence are summarized as one entry with the most common DNA and genes. This sample gives over 450,000 distinct CDR3 sequences in total; 11% of them show up just once. More than 8.5% of the sample comes from the top ten. V is pared back by 3 bases and J by 4 bases, with 7 bases lying between the germline termini. Measured from the cysteine to the phenylalanine, the CDR3 is 13 residues long. Here the CDR3 DNA is all that survives: 39 bases in frame from base 1.

The data were obtained in a study of T cell repertoires in cytomegalovirus infection (dated by TCRdb to about 2019). Study-wide context: Because public TCR beta signatures pointed to carriage of CMV infection together with the matching HLA type, the HLA type of each donor mattered for the analysis. Broader findings and caveats from the paper: In both this cohort and an independent roughly 330-donor cohort, the cumulative frequency of public TCR beta family members distinguished carriers of CMV infection plus the relevant HLA type. The ex vivo response was dominated by HLA-C-restricted CMV-specific TCR beta clonotypes, which also provided the single most frequent clonotype in two of eight donors.

Sequenced: PBMCs. The TCR was taken from a human donor in good health (CMV status not recorded). Some clones in this sample may be carry-over from other donors' samples. This chain joins TRBV12-3 or TRBV12-4 to TRBJ1-5; no confident D gene assignment can be made. The CDR3 protein is CASSFSQNQPQHF. The DNA sequence follows: TGTGCCAGCAGTTTCAGTCAGAATCAGCCCCAGCATTTT.